This TCR beta chain was profiled in a study of OX40 agonist ivuxolimab in advanced cancers. The germline V gene has CDR1 WNHNN and CDR2 SYGVQD (reference sequence). The CDR3 consists of 13 residues. The ends were cut back, 5 bases at V and 5 bases at J, with 11 bases in the middle. Assay: immunoSEQ multiplex PCR; the TCRdb copy retains only in-frame clones and omits some. This sample has 25,000 to 40,000 clones, with roughly 82% found just once. This receptor was obtained from an adult with an advanced solid tumor such as melanoma, head and neck, liver or kidney cancer. The chain links TRBV10-1 to TRBJ2-3; no firm D call. The input for sequencing was CD4+ or CD8+ T cells sorted from blood, taken in a trial of the OX40 agonist ivuxolimab. The CDR3 region has the DNA TGCGCCAGCAGTCTCGTTATGGGAGATACGCAGTATTTT. Translation gives CASSLVMGDTQYF.